The 32 T cell receptor beta chains below were found in one sample sequenced in a study of PD-1 blockade in classical Hodgkin lymphoma (dated by TCRdb to about 2020). Library method: the immunoSEQ multiplex PCR assay. Sourced from immuneACCESS, this table was stored by TCRdb with only in-frame sequences that have V and J called. A share of the clones is absent; for the studies checked, an unresolved V gene accounts for under half, and the remainder has no known explanation. This sample is represented by about 46,000 clones; about three quarters of them were singletons. The ten largest clones represent about 11% of the sample. What the time point label conveys for this sample: cycle 1 day 1 (C1D1), immediately before nivolumab initiation. All trial patients had relapsed after autologous stem cell transplantation, with cohorts A, B and C differing in prior brentuximab vedotin exposure. Sequencing used peripheral blood mononuclear cells (PBMCs), obtained at baseline. The receptors here all came from a human donor with classical Hodgkin lymphoma.

The genes are TRBV10-1 and TRBJ2-3; D call uncertain. The V end was cut by 3 bases, the J end by 1 base, with 8 bases between. The CDR3 runs 14 residues. Germline assignment: CDR1 WNHNN and CDR2 SYGVQD (reference sequence). The CDR3 bases are TGCGCCAGCAGTGACGAAACGGGCACAGATACGCAGTATTTT. It encodes CASSDETGTDTQYF.

The gene calls are TRBV7-2 and TRBJ2-2; no reliable D call. The CDR3 totals 17 residues. Germline CDR1 is SGHTA and CDR2 is FQGNSA. V gave up 1 base and J gave up 0 bases, with 12 bases separating them. The CDR3 region has the DNA TGTGCCAGCAGCTTAGAATGGGCGAGCGCGAACACCGGGGAGCTGTTTTTT. This sequence encodes CASSLEWASANTGELFF.

The rearrangement uses TRBV7-9 and TRBJ2-1, with 9 bases that match TRBD2. Germline V gene lookup returns CDR1 SEHNR and CDR2 FQNEAQ (reference sequence). This CDR3 spans 19 amino acids. The junction had 22 bases not matched to a gene; V was cut back by 5 bases and J by 8 bases. Written as DNA, the CDR3 is TGTGCCAGCAGCCCTAAAAAGGGACTAGCCCCTCTTTTGGTAGATGAGCAGTTCTTC. Its translation is CASSPKKGLAPLLVDEQFF.

V and J are TRBV2 and TRBJ1-2; TRBD1 aligns across 10 bases. Germline V gene lookup returns CDR1 SNHLY and CDR2 FYNNEI. The ends lost 7 bases at V and 3 bases at J; junction bases unmatched: 2. The CDR3 sequence is 13 residues long. CDR3 region: CASNGQGDYGYTF. For the CDR3, the DNA is TGTGCCAGCAACGGACAGGGGGACTATGGCTACACCTTC.

The chain combines TRBV5-1 with TRBJ2-2; D gene ambiguous. The CDR3 covers 14 residues. Trimming shortened V by 1 base and J by 6 bases, and 10 bases separated the two germline ends. Germline V gene data show CDR1 as SGHRS and CDR2 as YFSETQ. The CDR3 region has the DNA TGCGCCAGCAGCTTGAGGCCGGTAGCCGGGGAGCTGTTTTTT. Encoded protein: CASSLRPVAGELFF. Complete variable domain (other parts from reference TRBV5-1 and TRBJ2-2): KAGVTQTPRYLIKTRGQQVTLSCSPISGHRSVSWYQQTPGQGLQFLFEYFSETQRNKGNFPGRFSGRQFSNSRSEMNVSTLELGDSALYLCASSLRPVAGELFFGEGSRLTVL.

This clone was seen only once. The chain joins TRBV9 to TRBJ1-2; D perhaps matches TRBD1 (6 bases). The ends were cut back, 0 bases at V and 8 bases at J, with 8 bases in the middle. The germline V gene encodes CDR1 SGDLS and CDR2 YYNGEE. The CDR3 is 12 residues long. The CDR3, as DNA: TGTGCCAGCAGCGTAGCAGGGGTCGGCTACACCTTC. Residues: CASSVAGVGYTF.

The table lists this clone with a count of one. V is TRBV5-4 and J is TRBJ2-3; TRBD2 matches at 10 bases. The V and J ends lost 3 bases and 1 base, in that order; junction bases with no gene match: 2. Germline V gene sequence: CDR1 SGHNT, CDR2 YYREEE (reference sequence). This CDR3 contains 15 residues. CDR3 nucleotide sequence: TGTGCCAGCAGCTGGGGGACTAGCGGCACAGATACGCAGTATTTT. The encoded protein is CASSWGTSGTDTQYF.

This chain uses TRBV5-6 with TRBJ2-1, with 12 positions matching TRBD2. The CDR3 runs 14 residues. With 5 bases clipped from V and 6 bases from J, the junction kept 3 bases outside the gene matches. CDR1 SGHDT and CDR2 YYEEEE come from the germline V gene. The CDR3 region is CASRPGLAGNEQFF. In DNA form, the CDR3 reads TGTGCCAGCAGGCCGGGACTAGCGGGCAATGAGCAGTTCTTC.

The chain carries TRBV28 and TRBJ1-1; no definite D call. CDR1 and CDR2 from the germline V gene are MDHEN and SYDVKM. V lost 2 bases and J 10 bases, leaving 17 bases between the germline ends. CDR3 length: 14 amino acids. In nucleotides, the CDR3 is TGTGCCAGCAGTTTAAGGGTAGGCAGTGATAGAGCTTTCTTT. Its translation: CASSLRVGSDRAFF. The full variable domain, with the rest looked up from reference TRBV28 and TRBJ1-1, is DVKVTQSSRYLVKRTGEKVFLECVQDMDHENMFWYRQDPGLGLRLIYFSYDVKMKEKGDIPEGYSVSREKKERFSLILESASTNQTSMYLCASSLRVGSDRAFFGQGTRLTVV.

The rearrangement uses TRBV6-5 and TRBJ1-1, with D unresolved. Germline V gene sequence: CDR1 MNHEY, CDR2 SVGAGI. The CDR3 runs to 13 residues. Trimming shortened V by 5 bases and J by 8 bases, and 15 bases separated the two germline ends. The CDR3 DNA sequence: TGTGCCAGCAGTGTTAACCTCCTGGAAGAAGCTTTCTTT. It is translated as CASSVNLLEEAFF.

CDR3 loop: CASRVRGQSNQPQHF. The DNA for the CDR3 is TGTGCCAGCAGAGTGAGGGGACAGAGCAATCAGCCCCAGCATTTT. The rearrangement uses TRBV28 and TRBJ1-5, with TRBD1 matching 7 bases. This CDR3 is 15 amino acids long. V lost 6 bases and J lost 1; bases outside the gene matches: 6. CDR1 MDHEN and CDR2 SYDVKM come from the germline V gene.

This chain uses TRBV9 with TRBJ2-3; D is undetermined. The germline V gene encodes CDR1 SGDLS and CDR2 YYNGEE. Trimming took off 3 bases at V and 6 bases at J, with 11 bases between the two ends. The CDR3 contains 13 residues. CDR3 in DNA: TGTGCCAGCAGCGCCTTAGTCCCGGATACGCAGTATTTT. Encoded protein: CASSALVPDTQYF.

The chain combines TRBV19 with TRBJ1-2; D is undetermined. The ends were cut back, 5 bases at V and 4 bases at J, with 23 bases in the middle. Germline assignment: CDR1 LNHDA and CDR2 SQIVND (reference sequence). The CDR3 length is 17 residues. The CDR3 DNA reads as TGTGCCAGTAGTGCCTCACCCAGGTACGAGGGAGGCTATGGCTACACCTTC. This translates into CASSASPRYEGGYGYTF.

The chain employs TRBV2 and TRBJ1-2; D remains ambiguous. Germline V gene sequence: CDR1 SNHLY, CDR2 FYNNEI. Trimming stripped 6 bases from V and 3 bases from J, with 17 bases between. This CDR3 contains 15 residues. The CDR3 DNA reads as TGTGCCAGCAGCGTAACCTTGGGTGGCCACTATGGCTACACCTTC. Its translation is CASSVTLGGHYGYTF.

This chain joins TRBV2 and TRBJ2-1; 10 bases agree with TRBD1. After removal of 8 bases from V and 3 bases from J, the junction contained 4 bases not matched to a gene. This CDR3 region has 14 residues. Per the germline V gene, CDR1 is SNHLY and CDR2 is FYNNEI. Here the CDR3 DNA reads TGTGCCAGCGGAAGGACAGGGGGCTACAATGAGCAGTTCTTC. Encoded protein: CASGRTGGYNEQFF.

The J gene is TRBJ2-1, the V gene TRBV2; D possibly corresponds to TRBD2 (6 bases). The CDR3 is 13 residues long. Germline V gives CDR1 SNHLY, CDR2 FYNNEI. V gave up 6 bases and J gave up 6 bases, with 12 bases separating them. The chain's CDR3 is CASRRRDINEQFF. As DNA, the CDR3 is TGTGCCAGCAGGCGGCGGGATATCAATGAGCAGTTCTTC.

The chain recombines TRBV27 with TRBJ2-7, with 7 bases that match TRBD2. J lost 3 bases, V lost 5 bases, and 4 bases had no gene match. Germline V CDR1 and CDR2: MNHEY, SMNVEV (reference sequence). This CDR3 spans 13 amino acids. CDR3 loop: CASSPGLNYEQYF. As DNA, the CDR3 is TGTGCCAGCAGTCCGGGACTAAACTACGAGCAGTACTTC.

V usage is TRBV13 and J usage is TRBJ1-1; tentative D call: TRBD1 (5 bases). Germline CDR1 is PRHDT and CDR2 is FYEKMQ (reference sequence). Deletions cut 6 bases from V and 4 bases from J, with 12 bases between. This CDR3 has 13 residues. The CDR3 region is CASRPLGGTEAFF. CDR3 DNA sequence: TGTGCCAGCAGACCCCTTGGGGGCACTGAAGCTTTCTTT.

CDR3: CASSPGKAGEGQETQYF. DNA of the CDR3: TGTGCCAGCAGCCCCGGGAAAGCGGGAGAAGGGCAAGAGACCCAGTACTTC. This chain connects TRBV7-9 to TRBJ2-5; 8 bases are a match to TRBD2. This CDR3 is 17 amino acids long. Per the germline V gene, CDR1 is SEHNR and CDR2 is FQNEAQ (reference sequence). V gave up 5 bases and J gave up 2 bases; unmatched junction bases: 13.

Only a few counts were recorded for this clone. The chain is built from TRBV2 and TRBJ2-2; no clear D. The germline V and J ends were trimmed by 6 bases and 7 bases, with 9 bases remaining between them. This CDR3 region has 12 residues. Per the germline V gene, CDR1 is SNHLY and CDR2 is FYNNEI. The DNA of the CDR3 is TGTGCCAGCAGGGGGATTATCGGGGAGCTGTTTTTT. As protein: CASRGIIGELFF.

CDR3 in DNA: TGTGCCAGCGCCTCAGGGGGCCCGGGCGTGGAAAAACTGTTTTTT. It specifies CASASGGPGVEKLFF. V and J are TRBV27 and TRBJ1-4; 8 nucleotides match TRBD1. J gave up 8 bases and V 8 bases, and 13 bases lay outside the gene matches. From germline, CDR1 is MNHEY and CDR2 SMNVEV (reference sequence). The CDR3 contains 15 residues.

In its sample, this clone was seen a few times. The rearrangement joins TRBV5-1 to TRBJ2-7; unclear D gene. The V gene's germline CDR1 is SGHRS and CDR2 YFSETQ. CDR3 length: 13 residues. The germline V and J ends were trimmed by 0 bases and 3 bases, with 7 bases remaining between them. The CDR3 DNA reads as TGCGCCAGCAGCTTGGGGCATGGCTACGAGCAGTACTTC. It translates to CASSLGHGYEQYF.

The chain carries TRBV28 and TRBJ1-2; D is undetermined. CDR3 size: 14 residues. Germline CDR1 reads MDHEN; CDR2 reads SYDVKM. Trimming stripped 2 bases from V and 2 bases from J, with 9 bases between. CDR3 DNA: TGTGCCAGCAGTTTAGTCACAGTGAACTATGGCTACACCTTC. This translates into CASSLVTVNYGYTF.

The chain is built from TRBV11-2 and TRBJ2-5, with TRBD2 matching 8 bases. This CDR3 is built from 16 residues. Germline V gene sequence: CDR1 SGHAT, CDR2 FQNNGV. V was pared by 1 base and J by 4 bases, with 8 bases of the junction left unmatched. The CDR3 here is CASSLVTSGRRETQYF. The CDR3 nucleotides are TGTGCCAGCAGCTTAGTAACCAGCGGGAGAAGAGAGACCCAGTACTTC.

This chain joins TRBV13 and TRBJ1-6; D ambiguous. The ends were cut back, 0 bases at V and 10 bases at J, with 10 bases in the middle. CDR3 length equals 14 residues. CDR1 and CDR2 from the germline V gene are PRHDT and FYEKMQ (reference sequence). CDR3 DNA sequence: TGTGCCAGCAGCTTAGGGGGCGATGGGTCACCCCTCCACTTT. Protein product: CASSLGGDGSPLHF.

This clone was seen a handful of times. V gene TRBV2 combines with J gene TRBJ2-2; TRBD1 agrees at 9 bases. Looked up from germline, CDR1 is SNHLY and CDR2 is FYNNEI. Unmatched junction bases numbered 15, after V lost 6 bases and J lost 7 bases. This CDR3 spans 17 amino acids. CDR3 bases: TGTGCCAGCAGCGCTTACCCAGGGACAGGGCGGATCGGGGAGCTGTTTTTT. Its translation: CASSAYPGTGRIGELFF.

This clone has only a few counts. V and J are TRBV28 and TRBJ2-1; the match to TRBD1 covers 11 bases. The CDR3 is made up of 16 amino acids. V lost 2 bases to trimming and J lost 14 bases; unmatched junction nucleotides: 14. CDR1 MDHEN and CDR2 SYDVKM come from the germline V gene. DNA for the CDR3: TGTGCCAGCAGTTTAAATCGGGACAGGGGGATAGGAAGGGAGTTCTTC. Encoded protein: CASSLNRDRGIGREFF.

The rearrangement joins TRBV27 to TRBJ1-4; D possibly corresponds to TRBD1 (5 bases). The germline V and J ends were trimmed by 7 bases and 7 bases, with 13 bases remaining between them. CDR3 length: 13 amino acids. CDR1 is MNHEY, CDR2 SMNVEV, per germline (reference sequence). Written as DNA, the CDR3 is TGTGCCAGCACCCCGGTGGGGGGTGAAAAACTGTTTTTT. Encoded protein: CASTPVGGEKLFF.

The CDR3 sequence: CASSELGPEAFF. CDR3 DNA sequence: TGTGCCAGCAGTGAACTGGGTCCTGAAGCTTTCTTT. The chain has TRBV2 and TRBJ1-1, with D unclear. V was shortened by 2 bases and J by 6 bases, with 7 bases between the two germline ends. Germline-derived CDR1 and CDR2 are SNHLY and FYNNEI. This CDR3 region has 12 residues.

This clone appeared a single time. This chain joins TRBV5-1 and TRBJ2-7; D ambiguous. The CDR3 sequence is 13 residues long. Germline loops: CDR1 SGHRS, CDR2 YFSETQ. Trimming shortened V by 2 bases and J by 5 bases, and 11 bases separated the two germline ends. CDR3 protein: CASSLGQIDEQYF. The CDR3 DNA reads TGCGCCAGCAGCTTAGGGCAGATCGACGAGCAGTACTTC.

The V call is TRBV6-5, the J call TRBJ2-7; D is possibly TRBD1 (6 bases). Trimming removed 4 bases at V and 6 bases at J, with 7 bases between. CDR1 and CDR2 from the germline V gene are MNHEY and SVGAGI. The CDR3 covers 11 residues. CDR3 in amino acids: CASSWGLEQYF. The CDR3 coding sequence is TGTGCCAGCAGTTGGGGGCTCGAGCAGTACTTC.

The rearrangement uses TRBV5-1 and TRBJ1-1, with 7 nucleotides matching TRBD1. This CDR3 is built from 13 residues. Germline V gene sequence: CDR1 SGHRS, CDR2 YFSETQ. V lost 0 bases, J lost 7 bases, and 3 bases stayed unmatched. CDR3 sequence reads: CASSLAGTDEAFF. The CDR3 DNA reads TGCGCCAGCAGCTTGGCCGGGACAGATGAAGCTTTCTTT.